This T cell receptor (beta chain) was recovered during a study of blood T cell repertoires in COVID-19. Authors' analysis steps: Reference gene primer amplification yielded estimated nucleated cell counts. TCRdb's table, derived via immunoSEQ multiplex PCR, lists solely in-frame clones and lacks some. V and J calls and clone size are those listed in that table; D and trimming were worked out from the DNA. Of roughly 200,000 clones listed, approximately 85% are singletons. J was trimmed by 7 bases and V by 6 bases; bases with no gene match: 13. Germline values: CDR1 MNHNY, CDR2 SVGAGI (reference sequence). The CDR3 is 15 amino acids.

What was sequenced was peripheral blood. The receptor was isolated from an older woman with acute or convalescent COVID-19. This chain joins TRBV6-6 and TRBJ2-3; TRBD2 aligns across 7 bases. The CDR3, as DNA: TGTGCCAGCAGCCCAACGGGGGGAGGGCAAAATACGCAGTATTTT. Translating gives CASSPTGGGQNTQYF.